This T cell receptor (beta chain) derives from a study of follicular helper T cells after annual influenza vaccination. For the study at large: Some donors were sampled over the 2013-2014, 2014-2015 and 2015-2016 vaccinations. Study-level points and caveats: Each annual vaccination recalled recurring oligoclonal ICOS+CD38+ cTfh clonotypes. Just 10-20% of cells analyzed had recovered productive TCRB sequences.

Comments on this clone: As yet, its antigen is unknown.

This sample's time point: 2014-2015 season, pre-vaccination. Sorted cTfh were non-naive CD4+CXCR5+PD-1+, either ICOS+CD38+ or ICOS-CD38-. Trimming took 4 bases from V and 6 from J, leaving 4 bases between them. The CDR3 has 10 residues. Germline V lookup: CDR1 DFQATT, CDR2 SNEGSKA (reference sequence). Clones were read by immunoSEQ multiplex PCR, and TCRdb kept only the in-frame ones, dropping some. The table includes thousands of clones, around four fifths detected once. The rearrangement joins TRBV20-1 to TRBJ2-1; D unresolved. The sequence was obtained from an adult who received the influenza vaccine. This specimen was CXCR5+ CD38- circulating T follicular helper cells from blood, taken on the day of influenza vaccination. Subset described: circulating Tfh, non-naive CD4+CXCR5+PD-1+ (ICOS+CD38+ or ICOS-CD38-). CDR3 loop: CSATFNEQFF. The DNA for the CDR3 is TGCAGTGCTACCTTCAATGAGCAGTTCTTC.